The 24 T cell receptor beta chains given below trace back to one sample, sequenced in a study of shared clonotypes between healthy human individuals. CD45RO-negative CD8 cells positively selected for CCR7 made up the naive population, which excluded terminally differentiated effector memory CD45RA+ cells. Sequencing used immunoSEQ multiplex PCR; TCRdb keeps in-frame clones, though not all of them. The sample gives millions of clones, about 95% of which show up once; around 1.1% is in the top ten. Sequenced sample: naive CD8+ T cells sorted from blood. Receptor source: a man aged 18 to 30 in good health.

The J gene is TRBJ1-1, the V gene TRBV5-1; a weak D match, TRBD1 (5 bases). CDR3 length: 13 amino acids. From germline, CDR1 is SGHRS and CDR2 YFSETQ. V was shortened by 5 bases and J by 1 base, with 9 bases between the two germline ends. The CDR3: CASRGHPNTEAFF. The CDR3 DNA reads as TGCGCCAGCAGAGGACATCCGAACACTGAAGCTTTCTTT.

Note on this clone: Additional DNA sequences in this sample encode the identical CDR3. V usage is TRBV5-4 and J usage is TRBJ1-2; D not certain. Trimming cost V 0 bases and J 0 bases, with 6 bases left between them. The CDR3 has 14 amino acids. Looked up from germline, CDR1 is SGHNT and CDR2 is YYREEE (reference sequence). DNA of the CDR3: TGTGCCAGCAGCTTGGATTCTACTAACTATGGCTACACCTTC. This sequence encodes CASSLDSTNYGYTF.

This chain links TRBV7-2 with TRBJ1-5; D call uncertain. The V gene's germline CDR1 is SGHTA and CDR2 FQGNSA. V lost 7 bases, J lost 9 bases, and 22 bases lay in between. The CDR3 covers 15 residues. The DNA of the CDR3 is TGTGCCAGCACCCCCTCTCTAGTACCGGAATGGCCCCAGCATTTT. Translated, it gives CASTPSLVPEWPQHF. Full variable domain (missing parts from reference TRBV7-2 and TRBJ1-5): GAGVSQSPSNKVTEKGKDVELRCDPISGHTALYWYRQSLGQGLEFLIYFQGNSAPDKSGLPSDRFSAERTGGSVSTLTIQRTQQEDSAVYLCASTPSLVPEWPQHFGDGTRLSIL.

As concerns this clone: Other DNA sequences in the same sample also yield this CDR3. The V call is TRBV29-1, the J call TRBJ2-7; 7 bases align to TRBD1. This CDR3 spans 13 amino acids. The trim removed 4 bases at V and 4 bases at J, leaving 7 bases unmatched. Germline CDR1 is SQVTM and CDR2 is ANQGSEA. CDR3 region: CSVGTGESYEQYF. The CDR3 DNA is TGCAGCGTTGGTACAGGGGAGTCTTACGAGCAGTACTTC.

This rearrangement joins TRBV4-2 to TRBJ2-5; no firm D call. The CDR3 is made up of 12 amino acids. The ends were cut back, 0 bases at V and 6 bases at J, with 5 bases in the middle. The germline gives CDR1 LGHNA, CDR2 YNFKEQ. The CDR3 spells CASSQEGQTQYF. Written as DNA, the CDR3 is TGTGCCAGCAGCCAAGAAGGCCAGACCCAGTACTTC.

The chain combines TRBV27 with TRBJ2-3; 8 bases map to TRBD1. V shed 7 bases and J 0 bases; nucleotides not matched to a gene: 9. Germline loops: CDR1 MNHEY, CDR2 SMNVEV (reference sequence). The CDR3 spans 16 residues. CDR3 nucleotides: TGTGCCAGCATTCCTTGGGACAGGCTAAGCACAGATACGCAGTATTTT. Translation: CASIPWDRLSTDTQYF.

The chain is built from TRBV5-1 and TRBJ2-2; a weak D match, TRBD1 (6 bases). The CDR3 has 14 amino acids. Trimming removed 3 bases at V and 4 bases at J, with 10 bases between. Germline V gene sequence: CDR1 SGHRS, CDR2 YFSETQ. CDR3 in amino acids: CASSWDIRTGELFF. The CDR3, as DNA: TGCGCCAGCAGCTGGGACATTCGCACCGGGGAGCTGTTTTTT. The full variable domain, rest sourced from reference TRBV5-1 and TRBJ2-2, is KAGVTQTPRYLIKTRGQQVTLSCSPISGHRSVSWYQQTPGQGLQFLFEYFSETQRNKGNFPGRFSGRQFSNSRSEMNVSTLELGDSALYLCASSWDIRTGELFFGEGSRLTVL.

The V and J genes are TRBV9 and TRBJ2-3; the D is unclear. Between the trimmed V and J ends, which lost 3 bases and 5 bases, there was a span of 16 bases. The length of the CDR3 is 15 residues. CDR1 and CDR2 (germline): SGDLS, YYNGEE. The CDR3 spells CASSDGRGFGDTQYF. In nucleotides, the CDR3 is TGTGCCAGCAGCGACGGGCGCGGATTTGGAGATACGCAGTATTTT. The full variable domain, its missing parts supplied by reference TRBV9 and TRBJ2-3, is DSGVTQTPKHLITATGQRVTLRCSPRSGDLSVYWYQQSLDQGLQFLIQYYNGEERAKGNILERFSAQQFPDLHSELNLSSLELGDSALYFCASSDGRGFGDTQYFGPGTRLTVL.

The chain joins TRBV7-8 to TRBJ1-2, with D perhaps matching TRBD1 (6 bases). V lost 5 bases to trimming and J lost 1 base, with 8 bases between them. The CDR3 totals 13 residues. In germline, CDR1 is SGHVS, CDR2 FQNEAQ. The CDR3 coding sequence is TGTGCCAGCAGCCCGGACAGTAACTATGGCTACACCTTC. Protein product: CASSPDSNYGYTF.

The V and J genes are TRBV28 and TRBJ2-7, with D perhaps matching TRBD1 or TRBD2 (7 bases each). From germline, CDR1 is MDHEN and CDR2 SYDVKM. Trimming removed 6 bases at V and 3 bases at J, with 15 bases between. The CDR3 length is 14 residues. CDR3: CASRPQGGDYEQYF. Here the CDR3 DNA reads TGTGCCAGCAGACCTCAGGGGGGGGACTACGAGCAGTACTTC.

This chain uses TRBV4-2 with TRBJ1-1; 8 nucleotides align to TRBD1. With 3 bases clipped from V and 3 bases from J, the junction kept 6 bases outside the gene matches. The germline V gene has CDR1 LGHNA and CDR2 YNFKEQ. The CDR3 length is 15 residues. The CDR3 region is CASSQARGLDTEAFF. CDR3 nucleotides: TGTGCCAGCAGCCAGGCCAGGGGGCTTGACACTGAAGCTTTCTTT.

The rearrangement uses TRBV5-1 and TRBJ2-3; D gene ambiguous. V dropped 1 base and J dropped 6 bases, with 9 bases sitting between them. The CDR3 runs to 13 residues. From germline, CDR1 is SGHRS and CDR2 YFSETQ. The CDR3 is CASSLISADTQYF. The DNA for the CDR3 is TGCGCCAGCAGCTTGATATCGGCGGATACGCAGTATTTT.

V is TRBV5-6 and J is TRBJ1-6; a weak D match, TRBD1 (5 bases). V was pared by 4 bases and J by 5 bases, with 10 bases between. This CDR3 comprises 14 residues. CDR1 is SGHDT and CDR2 is YYEEEE in the germline V gene. The CDR3: CASSQGANNSPLHF. The DNA for the CDR3 is TGTGCCAGCAGCCAGGGTGCTAATAATTCACCCCTCCACTTT.

The chain carries TRBV25-1 and TRBJ2-7, with D perhaps being TRBD1 or TRBD2 (5 bases each). The germline gives CDR1 MGHDK, CDR2 SYGVNS. Trimming removed 10 bases at V and 2 bases at J, with 15 bases between. This CDR3 region has 13 residues. CDR3 residues: CATRTDRTYEQYF. DNA of the CDR3: TGTGCCACCCGGACTGACAGAACCTACGAGCAGTACTTC.

V is TRBV10-1 and J is TRBJ1-3; 7 positions agree with TRBD1. Trimming at V came to 5 bases and at J to 4 bases, leaving 2 bases not matched to a gene. CDR3 size: 13 residues. Germline CDR1 reads WNHNN; CDR2 reads SYGVQD (reference sequence). The CDR3 DNA sequence: TGCGCCAGCAGTCCGGACAGGGGAAACACCATATATTTT. It yields the protein CASSPDRGNTIYF.

The chain couples TRBV12-5 to TRBJ2-2; 7 bases agree with TRBD2. J was trimmed by 3 bases and V by 6 bases; bases with no gene match: 7. Per the germline V gene, CDR1 is LGHNT and CDR2 is FRNRAP. There are 15 residues in the CDR3. The CDR3 region has the DNA TGTGCTAGTGGCTTGAGCGGGAAGTACACCGGGGAGCTGTTTTTT. This encodes CASGLSGKYTGELFF.

The chain uses TRBV18 and TRBJ1-1; possible D gene TRBD1, 5 bases. V gave up 6 bases and J gave up 4 bases, with 21 bases separating them. CDR1 and CDR2 from the germline V gene are KGHSH and LQKENI. The length of the CDR3 is 16 residues. In DNA form, the CDR3 reads TGTGCCAGCTCGGGTGGGAAGGGGTCGAAGAGCACTGAAGCTTTCTTT. It encodes CASSGGKGSKSTEAFF.

This clone has just one count. The chain links TRBV30 to TRBJ2-7; 8 bases line up with TRBD2. Trimming at V came to 6 bases and at J to 2 bases, leaving 12 bases not matched to a gene. Germline CDR1 reads GTSNPN; CDR2 reads SVGIG (reference sequence). The CDR3 covers 15 residues. The CDR3: CACLAGRDNPYEQYF. In DNA form, the CDR3 reads TGTGCCTGCCTAGCGGGCAGGGATAACCCCTACGAGCAGTACTTC.

The chain couples TRBV6-5 to TRBJ2-7; TRBD1 might be the D (5 bases). The germline gives CDR1 MNHEY, CDR2 SVGAGI. V was clipped by 2 bases and J by 2 bases, with 10 bases between them. This CDR3 region has 14 residues. The CDR3 reads CASSYDSPTYEQYF. In nucleotides, the CDR3 is TGTGCCAGCAGTTACGACAGTCCTACCTACGAGCAGTACTTC.

J is TRBJ2-7 and V is TRBV5-4; D is uncertain. The CDR3 length is 14 residues. Trimming removed 0 bases at V and 2 bases at J, with 9 bases between. Germline assignment: CDR1 SGHNT and CDR2 YYREEE (reference sequence). DNA for the CDR3: TGTGCCAGCAGCTTGGAGGTAGAGGCCTACGAGCAGTACTTC. This codes for CASSLEVEAYEQYF.

V is TRBV7-9 and J is TRBJ1-1, with D possibly being TRBD1 (6 bases). Trimming removed 5 bases from V and 3 bases from J, with 10 bases in between. In germline, CDR1 is SEHNR, CDR2 FQNEAQ (reference sequence). The CDR3 extends over 13 amino acids. The CDR3 spells CASSMRGDTEAFF. As DNA, the CDR3 is TGTGCCAGCAGCATGAGGGGGGACACTGAAGCTTTCTTT.

CDR3 loop: CATSIDRGHNEQFF. The CDR3 bases are TGTGCCACCAGCATAGACAGGGGACACAATGAGCAGTTCTTC. The J gene is TRBJ2-1, the V gene TRBV15, with 8 bases lining up with TRBD1. After removal of 4 bases from V and 5 bases from J, the junction contained 4 bases not matched to a gene. Germline CDR1 and CDR2: LNHNV and YYDKDF (reference sequence). The CDR3 length is 14 residues.

Comment on this clone: In the same sample, other DNA sequences code for this CDR3. V usage is TRBV5-1 and J usage is TRBJ1-1; D is unclear. The CDR3 loop spans 15 amino acids. Trimming left V 0 bases short and J 0 bases short, with 9 bases between. Per the germline V gene, CDR1 is SGHRS and CDR2 is YFSETQ. CDR3 DNA: TGCGCCAGCAGCTTGGGTGAAGGACTGAACACTGAAGCTTTCTTT. It is translated as CASSLGEGLNTEAFF.

V gene TRBV4-2 combines with J gene TRBJ1-6; D is unresolved. The CDR3 is 13 residues long. The V end was cut by 0 bases, the J end by 7 bases, with 4 bases between. From germline, CDR1 is LGHNA and CDR2 YNFKEQ. CDR3 in DNA: TGTGCCAGCAGCCAAGATAGGAATTCACCCCTCCACTTT. Encoded protein: CASSQDRNSPLHF.